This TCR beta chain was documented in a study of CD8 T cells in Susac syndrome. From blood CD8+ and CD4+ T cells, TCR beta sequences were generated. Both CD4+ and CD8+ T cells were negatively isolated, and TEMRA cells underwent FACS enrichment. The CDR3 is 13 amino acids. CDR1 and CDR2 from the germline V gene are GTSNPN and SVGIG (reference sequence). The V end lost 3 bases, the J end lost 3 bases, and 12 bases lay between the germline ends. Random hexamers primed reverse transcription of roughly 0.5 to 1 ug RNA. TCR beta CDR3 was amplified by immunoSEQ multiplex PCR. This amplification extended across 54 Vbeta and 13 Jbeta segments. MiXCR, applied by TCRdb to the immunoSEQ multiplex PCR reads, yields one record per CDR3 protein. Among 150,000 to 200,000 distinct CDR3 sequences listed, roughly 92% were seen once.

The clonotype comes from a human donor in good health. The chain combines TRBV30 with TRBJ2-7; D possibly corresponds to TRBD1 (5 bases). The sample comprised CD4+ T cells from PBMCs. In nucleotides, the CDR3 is TGTGCCTGGAGCGGCAGGGCCCTCTACGAGCAGTACTTC. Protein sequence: CAWSGRALYEQYF.